This T cell receptor (beta chain) was found in a study of molecular identifiers for immune sequencing clone quantification. About this clonotype: What it recognizes is unknown. An end of the junction does not agree with germline; a read error may underlie this.

The CDR3 spans 14 residues. Germline V gene data show CDR1 as SGHNT and CDR2 as YENEEA. Preparation methods for the bulk TCR libraries were those previously described, with listed TCR primers. MiXCR, applied by TCRdb to the PCR reads, yields one record per CDR3 protein. The sample contains about 65,000 distinct CDR3 sequences, approximately 18% of which appear only once. Study-wide points: Clone sizes could be underestimated for highly expanded clones when identical TCR molecules share a barcode.

The TCR sequence derives from a human donor in good health. Some libraries in this study had Jurkat cell RNA spiked in. Sequencing used naive CD8+ T cells from blood, with Jurkat cell RNA spiked in. Subset indicated: FACS-sorted CD8+CD4-CCR7+CD45RA+ naive T cells. This chain joins TRBV11-3 and TRBJ2-1; tentatively, D is TRBD2 (5 bases). The CDR3 sequence is CASSLLRGDNGQFF. CDR3 DNA sequence: TGTGCCAGCAGCTTACTCCGGGGTGACAATGGGCAGTTCTTC.